The rows below give T cell receptor beta chains drawn from one sample of a study of shared clonotypes between healthy human individuals. The assay was immunoSEQ multiplex PCR, and TCRdb's table has in-frame clones only and misses some. Here the sample spans fewer than 1.8 million clones, approximately 98.5% being singletons. Sequences were obtained from naive CD4+ T cells sorted from blood. All receptors derive from a man aged 25 to 40 in good health. Each CDR3 is given with its conserved first and last residue. D genes are given only for firm matches. Clone size is not always given. Where it is, it says once, few, many or a class for expanded clones.

clone_size	d_call	v_call	j_call	cdr3_aa	cdr3_nt
.	.	TRBV2	TRBJ1-4	CASSEWEGRVEKLFF	TGTGCCAGCAGTGAATGGGAGGGAAGGGTTGAAAAACTGTTTTTT
.	TRBD1	TRBV6-5	TRBJ1-2	CASSRTGYGYTF	TGTGCCAGCAGTAGGACAGGGTATGGCTACACCTTC
.	TRBD1	TRBV11-2	TRBJ2-2	CASSFYFGTAGAGELFF	TGTGCCAGCAGCTTTTATTTTGGGACAGCCGGGGCCGGGGAGCTGTTTTTT
.	TRBD2	TRBV12-5	TRBJ2-7	CASALPSGRTFPPLEQYF	TGTGCTAGTGCCCTGCCTAGCGGGAGGACTTTCCCCCCTCTCGAGCAGTACTTC
.	TRBD1	TRBV5-1	TRBJ2-2	CASGLDRAFRGTGELFF	TGCGCCAGCGGGTTAGACAGGGCTTTCCGGGGCACCGGGGAGCTGTTTTTT
.	TRBD1	TRBV5-1	TRBJ2-7	CASSRGTGVYEQYF	TGCGCCAGCAGCCGGGGGACAGGGGTCTACGAGCAGTACTTC
.	TRBD2	TRBV18	TRBJ2-3	CASSRTSGVPDTQYF	TGTGCCAGCTCACGAACTAGCGGCGTCCCAGATACGCAGTATTTT
.	TRBD2	TRBV19	TRBJ2-1	CASSFRAGTTPLGSYNEQFF	TGTGCCAGTAGTTTTAGAGCCGGGACTACCCCGCTTGGCTCCTACAATGAGCAGTTCTTC
.	.	TRBV29-1	TRBJ2-7	CSVEEGALEQYF	TGCAGCGTTGAAGAGGGTGCTTTAGAGCAGTACTTC
once	TRBD2	TRBV5-4	TRBJ2-5	CASSLVASGGARETQYF	TGTGCCAGCAGCTTGGTCGCTAGCGGGGGGGCAAGGGAGACCCAGTACTTC